One sample yielded the 8 T cell receptor beta chains listed below, sequenced in a study of blood T cell repertoires in COVID-19. The table came from immunoSEQ multiplex PCR; TCRdb's copy has only in-frame clones and leaves some out. This sample carries hundreds of thousands of clones, 86% of them seen once, and the ten largest clones take almost 1.5%. Sequences were obtained from peripheral blood. These receptors were taken from a woman in her thirties with active or convalescent COVID-19.

The chain couples TRBV5-5 to TRBJ2-7; D uncertain. From germline, CDR1 is SGHKS and CDR2 YYEKEE (reference sequence). Trimming took off 1 base at V and 4 bases at J, with 9 bases between the two ends. This CDR3 has 13 amino acids. CDR3 bases: TGTGCCAGCAGCTTGTCCCAAGCTTACGAGCAGTACTTC. Amino acid sequence: CASSLSQAYEQYF.

This chain connects TRBV7-9 to TRBJ2-7, with TRBD1 identical over 8 bases. V shed 2 bases and J 5 bases; nucleotides not matched to a gene: 8. This CDR3 is 15 amino acids long. Germline CDR1 is SEHNR and CDR2 is FQNEAQ (reference sequence). The CDR3 DNA reads TGTGCCAGCAGCTTAACCGGGACAGGTAACAACGAGCAGTACTTC. Translating gives CASSLTGTGNNEQYF. Supplemented by reference TRBV7-9 and TRBJ2-7, the full variable domain reads DTGVSQNPRHKITKRGQNVTFRCDPISEHNRLYWYRQTLGQGPEFLTYFQNEAQLEKSRLLSDRFSAERPKGSFSTLEIQRTEQGDSAMYLCASSLTGTGNNEQYFGPGTRLTVT.

In this sample, this clone turned up many times. The chain is built from TRBV3-1 (or the pseudogene TRBV3-2) and TRBJ2-7; D might be TRBD1 (6 bases). CDR1 and CDR2 (germline): LGHDT, YNNKEL (reference sequence). V was shortened by 6 bases and J by 0 bases, with 15 bases between the two germline ends. This CDR3 has 15 amino acids. CDR3 sequence: CASSPGQLSSYEQYF. The CDR3 coding sequence is TGTGCCAGCAGTCCCGGACAGCTAAGCTCCTACGAGCAGTACTTC.

The chain employs TRBV6-1 and TRBJ2-7; 7 nucleotides line up with TRBD2. V lost 4 bases and J lost 1; bases outside the gene matches: 10. CDR3 length equals 16 residues. Germline V gene sequence: CDR1 MNHNS, CDR2 SASEGT. Here the CDR3 DNA reads TGTGCCAGCAGTGTAACGGGGGGTGGGTTATCCTACGAGCAGTACTTC. Protein: CASSVTGGGLSYEQYF.

The chain carries TRBV9 and TRBJ1-1; D is perhaps TRBD1 (6 bases). Trimming stripped 0 bases from V and 0 bases from J, with 15 bases between. CDR1 and CDR2 (germline): SGDLS, YYNGEE. The CDR3 has 17 amino acids. This chain's CDR3 is CASSVGGLGTLNTEAFF. CDR3 in DNA: TGTGCCAGCAGCGTAGGAGGGCTGGGGACATTGAACACTGAAGCTTTCTTT.

The V call is TRBV6-5, the J call TRBJ1-1; a weak D match, TRBD1 (5 bases). Germline CDR1 is MNHEY and CDR2 is SVGAGI. The V and J ends lost 7 bases and 2 bases respectively, with 11 bases between them. The length of the CDR3 is 13 residues. CDR3 in DNA: TGTGCCAGCATTCCAGGGACTAACACTGAAGCTTTCTTT. Translation gives CASIPGTNTEAFF.

This clone was observed a few times. This rearrangement joins TRBV3-1 (or the pseudogene TRBV3-2) to TRBJ1-2; D is perhaps TRBD1 (5 bases). Trimming removed 1 base from V and 4 bases from J, with 22 bases in between. This CDR3 region has 18 residues. Germline values: CDR1 LGHDT, CDR2 YNNKEL (reference sequence). CDR3 coding DNA: TGTGCCAGCAGCCAAGGAAGTTGGGCCGGGGGTCTTACCTATGGCTACACCTTC. Translation gives CASSQGSWAGGLTYGYTF.

The V gene is TRBV6-2 or TRBV6-3, the J gene TRBJ1-5; 10 bases agree with TRBD1. Trimming at V came to 6 bases and at J to 6 bases, leaving 5 bases not matched to a gene. The CDR3 contains 14 residues. The germline gives CDR1 MNHEY, CDR2 SVGEGT. DNA of the CDR3: TGTGCCAGCAGCGGGACAGGGGCTATTCAGCCCCAGCATTTT. It is translated as CASSGTGAIQPQHF.